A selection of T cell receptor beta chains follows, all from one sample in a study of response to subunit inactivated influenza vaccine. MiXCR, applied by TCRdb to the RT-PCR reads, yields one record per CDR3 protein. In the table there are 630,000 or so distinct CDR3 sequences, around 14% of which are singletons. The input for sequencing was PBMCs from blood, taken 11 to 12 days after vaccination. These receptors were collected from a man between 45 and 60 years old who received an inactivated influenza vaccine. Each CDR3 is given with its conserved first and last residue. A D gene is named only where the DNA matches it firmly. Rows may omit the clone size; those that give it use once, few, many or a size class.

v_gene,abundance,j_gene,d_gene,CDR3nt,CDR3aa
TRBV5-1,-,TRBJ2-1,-,TGCGCCAGCACGAGGAGCAATGAGCAGTTCTTC,CASTRSNEQFF
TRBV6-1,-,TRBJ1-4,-,TGTGCCAGCAGTGATTTGGGGGGATCTAATGAAAAACTGTTTTTT,CASSDLGGSNEKLFF
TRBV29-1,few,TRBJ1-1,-,TGCAGCGTAATAGGGCTAAATTTCGTGACTTTCTTT,CSVIGLNFVTFF
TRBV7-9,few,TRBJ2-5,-,TGTGCCAGCAGCTTAGTTGCTAGCGCAGAGACCCAGTACTTC,CASSLVASAETQYF
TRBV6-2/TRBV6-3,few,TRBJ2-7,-,TGTGCCAGCAGTCAAGATCAGCTGCGGGTTTACGAGCAGTACTTC,CASSQDQLRVYEQYF
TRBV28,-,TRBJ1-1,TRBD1,TGTGCCAGCAGTTTAGGGACAGGGATGAACACTGAAGCTTTCTTT,CASSLGTGMNTEAFF
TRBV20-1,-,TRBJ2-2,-,TGCAGTGCTAGTGGCGGTGGGGGGAACACCGGGGAGCTGTTTTTT,CSASGGGGNTGELFF
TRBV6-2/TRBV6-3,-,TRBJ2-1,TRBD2,TGTGCCAGCAGTACACTCCCGGGACTAGCGCTGTCCTACAATGAGCAGTTCTTC,CASSTLPGLALSYNEQFF
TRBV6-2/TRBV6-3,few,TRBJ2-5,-,TGTGCCAGCAGGCCGGTGGGAGAGACCCAGTACTTC,CASRPVGETQYF
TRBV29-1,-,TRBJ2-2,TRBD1,TGCAGCGTTGCAGGGGGTTACACCGGGGAGCTGTTTTTT,CSVAGGYTGELFF
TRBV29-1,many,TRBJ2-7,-,TGCAGCGACCTACCCGGGGATGAGCAGTACTTC,CSDLPGDEQYF
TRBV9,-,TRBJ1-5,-,TGTGCCAGCGGCAGAACGGATCAGCCCCAGCATTTT,CASGRTDQPQHF
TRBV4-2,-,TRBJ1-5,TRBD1,TGTGCCAGCAGCCAAGAGACCGGGACAGGGGTTCAGCCCCAGCATTTT,CASSQETGTGVQPQHF
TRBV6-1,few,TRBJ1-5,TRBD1,TGTGCCAGCAGCCGACAGACAGGGGGCAATCAGCCCCAGCATTTT,CASSRQTGGNQPQHF
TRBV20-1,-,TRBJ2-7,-,TGCAGTGCTAGTGGGGCAACAACTTACGAGCAGTACTTC,CSASGATTYEQYF
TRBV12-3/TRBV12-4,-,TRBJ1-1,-,TGTGCCAGCAGCATAGGGGTCAGAGAAGCTTTCTTT,CASSIGVREAFF
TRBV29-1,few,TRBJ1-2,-,TGCAGCGTCCCCGGCCCAGGTTCCGGTGGCTACACCTTC,CSVPGPGSGGYTF
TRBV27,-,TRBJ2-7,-,TGTGCCAGCAGTTTTCGGTTCGGGACAAGCTCGAGCGAGCAGTACTTC,CASSFRFGTSSSEQYF
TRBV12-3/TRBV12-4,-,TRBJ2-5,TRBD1,TGTGCCAGCAGTTCGGACAGGGGGCAGGGGGAGACCCAGTACTTC,CASSSDRGQGETQYF
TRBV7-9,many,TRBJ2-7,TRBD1,TGTGCCAGCAGCACAACCGGGACAGGGGGCTACGAGCAGTACTTC,CASSTTGTGGYEQYF
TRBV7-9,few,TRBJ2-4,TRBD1,TGTGCCAGCAGCTCAGGGACAGGGGACATTCAGTACTTC,CASSSGTGDIQYF
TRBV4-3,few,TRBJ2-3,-,TGCGCCAGCAGCCAAGATTGGGGTGTGAAGACAGATACGCAGTATTTT,CASSQDWGVKTDTQYF
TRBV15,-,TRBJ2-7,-,TGTGCCACCAGCAGAGATACTACCGGGACCTACGAGCAGTACTTC,CATSRDTTGTYEQYF
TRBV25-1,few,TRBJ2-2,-,TGTGCCAGCAGTGTGGCAGGGGTCACCGGGGAGCTGTTTTTT,CASSVAGVTGELFF
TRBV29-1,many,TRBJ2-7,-,TGCAGCCGAAAGGGCTCCTACGAGCAGTACTTC,CSRKGSYEQYF